Shown below are 12 T cell receptor beta chains from a single sample sequenced in a study of tumor and adjacent non-tumor tissue in lung cancer. The template was RNA from unsorted bulk tissue. The normal lung tissue was taken more than 3 cm from the tumor edge. The library came from three nested PCR rounds adapted from ARM-PCR protocols. TCRdb fed the multiplex PCR reads into MiXCR, producing one record per CDR3 protein. The repertoire has fewer than 100,000 distinct CDR3 sequences, around three quarters of them found once; the top ten carry 21%. Source material: distant non-tumor lung tissue. The receptors stem from a woman aged 45-65 years with non-small cell lung cancer.

Notes on this clonotype: One end of the junction varies from germline; a read error may be responsible. The CDR3 is CASRLQQEVGSEQFF. The CDR3 DNA sequence: TGTGCCAGCCGTTTACAGCAGGAGGTTGGGAGTGAGCAGTTCTTC. The chain combines TRBV12-3 or TRBV12-4 with TRBJ2-1; D is possibly TRBD2 (5 bases). There are 15 residues in the CDR3.

V is TRBV29-1 and J is TRBJ2-7, with D unclear. CDR3 size: 14 residues. Germline assignment: CDR1 SQVTM and CDR2 ANQGSEA. V lost 5 bases and J lost 2, with 16 bases in between. CDR3 amino acids: CSVLLAISTYEQYF. The CDR3 region has the DNA TGCAGCGTTCTCTTAGCTATTAGCACCTACGAGCAGTACTTC.

The CDR3 nucleotides are TGCGCCAGCAGCCAAAAAACCGGGAAAGCCGCGAACACCGGGGAGCTGTTTTTT. Residues: CASSQKTGKAANTGELFF. The chain uses TRBV4-1 and TRBJ2-2; D may be TRBD2 (5 bases). V gave up 2 bases and J gave up 0 bases, with 16 bases separating them. In germline, CDR1 is MGHRA, CDR2 YSYEKL. The CDR3 totals 18 residues.

This clonotype was seen only a few times. At one end, the junction sequence differs from germline, possibly due to a read error. The gene calls are TRBV11-2 and TRBJ2-7, with D uncertain. CDR1 and CDR2 (germline): SGHAT, FQNNGV. The CDR3 is 14 amino acids. The CDR3 sequence is CASSIVRDSYEQYF. The CDR3 DNA reads TGTGCCAGCAGTATAGTTAGGGATAGCTACGAGCAATACTTC.

Remarks on this clonotype: A read error may account for a junction end that differs from germline. This sequence joins TRBV4-1 and TRBJ2-7, with D possibly TRBD1 on 6 matching bases. The length of the CDR3 is 14 residues. Germline assignment: CDR1 MGHRA and CDR2 YSYEKL. CDR3 sequence (DNA): TGCGCCGGCAGCCAAGATGCAGGGGTGTGGGAGCAGTACTTC. This gives the protein CAGSQDAGVWEQYF.

The sample holds a few counts of this clonotype. The chain recombines TRBV20-1 with TRBJ2-7; D not resolved. The CDR3 contains 12 residues. The V end lost 3 bases, the J end lost 7 bases, and 13 bases lay between the germline ends. Germline assignment: CDR1 DFQATT and CDR2 SNEGSKA (reference sequence). The CDR3 here is CSASQLVLEQYF. For the CDR3, the DNA is TGCAGTGCTAGTCAACTGGTTCTGGAGCAGTACTTC.

For this clonotype: One end of the junction varies from germline; a read error may be responsible. The chain employs TRBV6-1 and TRBJ1-4; D remains ambiguous. The CDR3 length is 13 residues. Germline assignment: CDR1 MNHNS and CDR2 SASEGT. Here the CDR3 reads CASSGRTGEKLFF. DNA of the CDR3: TGTGCCAGCAGTGGACGGACCGGTGAAAAACTTTTTTTT.

Note on this clonotype: Given the absence of the conserved phenylalanine or tryptophan at the CDR3 end, a read error is likely. The DNA is omitted, as the CDR3 cannot be located on it reliably, and the CDR3 follows TCRdb's listing. The CDR3 reads CAIGTSVLQETHYL. V usage is TRBV10-3 and J usage is TRBJ2-5; the table's D call, TRBD2, was not checked against the DNA. Germline CDR1 ENHRY, CDR2 SYGVKD. The CDR3 totals 14 residues, both ends included.

The chain recombines TRBV6-6 with TRBJ1-1; D remains ambiguous. Germline values: CDR1 MNHNY, CDR2 SVGAGI (reference sequence). Between the trimmed V and J ends, which lost 7 bases and 4 bases, there was a span of 13 bases. This CDR3 has 13 amino acids. CDR3 amino acids: CASTVPEITEAFF. CDR3 bases: TGTGCCAGCACCGTTCCCGAGATCACTGAAGCTTTCTTT.

As to this clonotype: With a much larger clone just one base away, this may be a read error. This rearrangement joins TRBV7-9 to TRBJ2-3; D remains unclear. The CDR3 spans 18 residues. From germline, CDR1 is SEHNR and CDR2 FQNEAQ (reference sequence). CDR3 DNA: TGTGCCAGCAGCAACACAACCGGACGACTTCTCCTCACATATACGCAGTATTTT. It codes for CASSNTTGRLLLTYTQYF.

Comments on this clonotype: At one boundary the junction diverges from the germline segment, which might be a read error. This chain joins TRBV6-5 and TRBJ2-1, with no clear D. The CDR3 contains 17 residues. CDR1 and CDR2 from the germline V gene are MNHEY and SVGAGI. The DNA of the CDR3 is TGTGCCAGCAGTTACTCCTTTGCCCCCAGTACCTACAATGAGCACTTCTTC. It is translated as CASSYSFAPSTYNEHFF.

V usage is TRBV4-1 and J usage is TRBJ2-6; D tentatively fits TRBD1 or TRBD2 (6 bases each). V was cut by 1 base and J by 3 bases, with 22 bases left in between. Germline CDR1 is MGHRA and CDR2 is YSYEKL. The CDR3 extends over 20 amino acids. The CDR3 reads CASSQGGTSGMQFGANVLTF. The CDR3 DNA sequence: TGCGCCAGCAGCCAAGGCGGGACATCGGGAATGCAGTTTGGGGCCAACGTCCTGACTTTC.